These T cell receptor beta chains were read from a single sample in a study of T-cell memory formation after mild COVID-19. Using its own MiXCR run on the 5' RACE reads, TCRdb lists one record per CDR3 protein. The sample consists of about 600,000 distinct CDR3 sequences, about 22% of them appearing once. The sequenced sample consisted of PBMCs or a T cell subset sorted from them (not recorded which). These receptors all come from an adult woman who had mild COVID-19 (a few samples of this study predate the infection). Cell type and time point are not known. Each CDR3 is given with its conserved first and last residue. The D gene is left open where the match is weak. Part of the rows lack a size; the others show once, few, many or a class for expanded clones.

DNA	CDR3	D	J	V	size
TGTGCCAGCAGTTTTCAGGGGAGGCTTAGCAATCAGCCCCAGCATTTT	CASSFQGRLSNQPQHF	NA	TRBJ1-5	TRBV12-3/TRBV12-4	few
TGTGCCAGTAGTACCCCTAGGGGGCAGAGGGAGACCCAGTACTTC	CASSTPRGQRETQYF	TRBD1	TRBJ2-5	TRBV19	NA
TGTGCCAGCAGTTACAACTCCGGGCTTCTTTCCTACAATGAGCAGTTCTTC	CASSYNSGLLSYNEQFF	NA	TRBJ2-1	TRBV6-2/TRBV6-3	few
TGTGCCAGCAGTTACGACCTAGGGGGGGAGCAGTACTTC	CASSYDLGGEQYF	NA	TRBJ2-7	TRBV6-5	few
TGTGCCAGCAAAGAGAACACCGGGGAGCTGTTTTTT	CASKENTGELFF	NA	TRBJ2-2	TRBV2	NA
TGCGCCAGCAGCTTGGACAGTGCAGGTGCTGAAGCTTTCTTT	CASSLDSAGAEAFF	NA	TRBJ1-1	TRBV5-1	NA
TGTGCCATCAGCGAGAGGACAGGGGCCAACGTCCTGACTTTC	CAISERTGANVLTF	NA	TRBJ2-6	TRBV10-3	NA
TGTGCCAGCAGCCTCCAGGGGATTGGTGAAAAACTGTTTTTT	CASSLQGIGEKLFF	NA	TRBJ1-4	TRBV4-2	NA
TGCGCCAGCAGCTCCAGGGGGTTAAGTGAAAAACTGTTTTTT	CASSSRGLSEKLFF	TRBD1	TRBJ1-4	TRBV5-1	NA
TGTGCCAGCAGCTTACAGAGGGCGGGGAACACCGGGGAGCTGTTTTTT	CASSLQRAGNTGELFF	NA	TRBJ2-2	TRBV7-3	NA
TGTGCCAGTAAGGGGACAGGTGTCTCTGGGGCCAACGTACTGACTTTC	CASKGTGVSGANVLTF	TRBD1	TRBJ2-6	TRBV19	NA
TGCGCCAGCAGCCCCGCCGGACAGGGAACTAATGAAAAACTGTTTTTT	CASSPAGQGTNEKLFF	TRBD1	TRBJ1-4	TRBV5-1	many
TGTGCCAGCTCGTTTACCGGGACAGGGTTTTACGAGCAGTACTTC	CASSFTGTGFYEQYF	TRBD1	TRBJ2-7	TRBV18	NA
TGTGCCAGCTCACCAGGGTGGGACAATCAGCCCCAGCATTTT	CASSPGWDNQPQHF	NA	TRBJ1-5	TRBV18	NA
TGTGCCAGCTCACCATTGGGGAGACAGGGGGGCGCGATGAACACTGAAGCTTTCTTT	CASSPLGRQGGAMNTEAFF	TRBD1	TRBJ1-1	TRBV18	few
TGTGCCTGGAGTGTAGGAGGCGCGGGAGATACGCAGTATTTT	CAWSVGGAGDTQYF	NA	TRBJ2-3	TRBV30	few
TGTGCCACCAGTGATTTAGGGGACGGCGCGATTCGTAGGTGGTACTTC	CATSDLGDGAIRRWYF	NA	TRBJ2-7	TRBV24-1	many
TGTGCCAGCAGCCCAGCGAGGGGGGGAGGAAGAAATGAGCAGTTCTTC	CASSPARGGGRNEQFF	NA	TRBJ2-1	TRBV7-6	NA
TGTGCCAGCAGCGTAGAAGCCAGGGGCAATGAGCAGTTCTTC	CASSVEARGNEQFF	NA	TRBJ2-1	TRBV6-5	few
TGTGCCAGCAGCTTCCAAGTTGTCACTGAAGCTTTCTTT	CASSFQVVTEAFF	NA	TRBJ1-1	TRBV7-3	NA
TGCGCCAGCAGTCACGGACATCAATCAAATTCACCCCTCCACTTT	CASSHGHQSNSPLHF	NA	TRBJ1-6	TRBV23-1	NA
TGTGCCAGCAGCTATGGGACAGGGTCGACGACTCGTCCCCCCTCCTACGAGCAGTACTTC	CASSYGTGSTTRPPSYEQYF	TRBD1	TRBJ2-7	TRBV6-2/TRBV6-3	NA
TGTGCCAGCAGCTATACCGGGACAGCCTACAATGAGCAGTTCTTC	CASSYTGTAYNEQFF	TRBD1	TRBJ2-1	TRBV5-6	NA
TGTGCCAGCAGCGTAGAAGCAGACACTGAAGCTTTCTTC	CASSVEADTEAFF	NA	TRBJ1-1	TRBV9	NA
TGCGCCAGCAGCTCACAAAGACAGGGGAGGGACTTCCAAGAGACCCAGTACTTC	CASSSQRQGRDFQETQYF	NA	TRBJ2-5	TRBV5-1	few
TGTGCCAGCAGCTTAGACCGTTGGGGGACCGCGGACACCGGGGAGCTGTTTTTT	CASSLDRWGTADTGELFF	NA	TRBJ2-2	TRBV7-9	few
TGCAGTGCTAGAGACAGGGGGCTCGGTTTTTCACCCCTCCACTTT	CSARDRGLGFSPLHF	TRBD1	TRBJ1-6	TRBV20-1	few
TGCAGTGCCCCGCCGACCAGGACTGGGGCCAACGTCCTGACTTTC	CSAPPTRTGANVLTF	NA	TRBJ2-6	TRBV20-1	NA
TGCGCCAGCAGCCCTGGGGGAGGGTGGAATGAGCAGTTCTTC	CASSPGGGWNEQFF	TRBD2	TRBJ2-1	TRBV4-3	few
TGCAGTGCTCGACTCGGACTAGCCCTACCCGCCACAGATACGCAGTATTTT	CSARLGLALPATDTQYF	TRBD2	TRBJ2-3	TRBV20-1	NA
TGTGACAGCAGGACCCGACAGGGTCTAAACACCATATATTTT	CDSRTRQGLNTIYF	TRBD1	TRBJ1-3	TRBV12-3/TRBV12-4	NA
TGCGCCAGCAGCTTGGGGGGACTGCTGAACACCGGGGAGCTGTTTTTT	CASSLGGLLNTGELFF	NA	TRBJ2-2	TRBV5-1	NA
TGTGCCAGCAGCTTTTTGACAGCCTCTAATGAAAAACTGTTTTTT	CASSFLTASNEKLFF	NA	TRBJ1-4	TRBV5-6	NA
TGTGCCAGCAGCGAAGACCTAGCGTACGAGCAGTACTTC	CASSEDLAYEQYF	NA	TRBJ2-7	TRBV5-5	NA
TGCGCCAGCAGCCACCCCCGACAGGGAAGTGTGGATGAGCAGTTCTTC	CASSHPRQGSVDEQFF	TRBD1	TRBJ2-1	TRBV5-1	NA
TGTGCCAGCAGAATTACCAGCGGGGGGACCTACAATGAGCAGTTCTTC	CASRITSGGTYNEQFF	TRBD2	TRBJ2-1	TRBV7-2	few
TGTGCCTGGAGTGACGGGGACAGTGATAGAGAGACCCAGTACTTC	CAWSDGDSDRETQYF	TRBD1	TRBJ2-5	TRBV30	once
TGTGCCAGCAAAGCGGACAGGGTAAATGGCTACACCTTC	CASKADRVNGYTF	TRBD1	TRBJ1-2	TRBV2	NA
TGTGCCAGCAGTTTAAGTGGACACGGATACGAGCAGTACTTC	CASSLSGHGYEQYF	NA	TRBJ2-7	TRBV27	few
TGTGCCAGCAGCTTAGTGGTCCAGAACTATGGCTACACCTTC	CASSLVVQNYGYTF	NA	TRBJ1-2	TRBV7-2	NA
TGTGCCAGCAGTTACTCTGCCCCCCGAAGACAGGGGCGGCATGAGCAGTTCTTC	CASSYSAPRRQGRHEQFF	TRBD1	TRBJ2-1	TRBV6-6	few
TGTGCCAGCAGCCAAGGATGGGACAGGGGTCGAGATACGCAGTATTTT	CASSQGWDRGRDTQYF	TRBD1	TRBJ2-3	TRBV14	NA